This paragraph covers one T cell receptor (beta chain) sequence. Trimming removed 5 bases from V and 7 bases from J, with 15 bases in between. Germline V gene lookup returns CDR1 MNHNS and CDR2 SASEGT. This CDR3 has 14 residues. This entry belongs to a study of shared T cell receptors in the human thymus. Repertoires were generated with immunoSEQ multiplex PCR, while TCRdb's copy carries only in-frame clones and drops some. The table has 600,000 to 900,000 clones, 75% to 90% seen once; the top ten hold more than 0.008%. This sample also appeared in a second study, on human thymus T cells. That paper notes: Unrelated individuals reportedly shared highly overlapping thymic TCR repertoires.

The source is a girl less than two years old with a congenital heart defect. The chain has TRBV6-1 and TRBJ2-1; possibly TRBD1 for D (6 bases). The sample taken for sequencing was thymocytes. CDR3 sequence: CASSPDRQGNEQFF. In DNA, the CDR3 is TGTGCCAGCAGTCCCGACAGGCAGGGTAATGAGCAGTTCTTC.